These 10 T cell receptor beta chains came from one sample sequenced in a study of T cell changes during pregnancy in multiple sclerosis. The table came from immunoSEQ multiplex PCR; TCRdb's copy has only in-frame clones and leaves some out. Of about 67,000 clones in the sample, about 90% are singletons; the top ten hold under 3%. Sequences were derived from peripheral blood, sampled in the first trimester of pregnancy. All receptors derive from a female donor with multiple sclerosis, enrolled in a pregnancy study.

This sequence joins TRBV7-3 and TRBJ2-3; 10 nucleotides agree with TRBD2. V lost 5 bases to trimming and J lost 1 base; unmatched junction nucleotides: 0. Per the germline V gene, CDR1 is SGHTA and CDR2 is FQGTGA. This CDR3 has 14 amino acids. The DNA of the CDR3 is TGTGCCAGCAGCCTAGCGGGAGGCACAGATACGCAGTATTTT. It yields the protein CASSLAGGTDTQYF.

This sequence joins TRBV10-3 and TRBJ2-2; 8 positions match TRBD1. V trimming: 4 bases; J trimming: 13 bases; junction bases outside the gene matches: 5. This CDR3 is 12 amino acids long. Germline values: CDR1 ENHRY, CDR2 SYGVKD. Here the CDR3 DNA reads TGTGCCATCAGTGTGACAGGGGAACGGCTGTTTTTT. Protein product: CAISVTGERLFF.

This chain links TRBV28 with TRBJ2-1; TRBD2 aligns across 16 bases. V lost 3 bases and J lost 12; bases outside the gene matches: 8. In germline, CDR1 is MDHEN, CDR2 SYDVKM. CDR3 length equals 16 residues. The CDR3 is CASSFVGLAGGGPQFF. In DNA, the CDR3 is TGTGCCAGCAGTTTTGTGGGACTAGCGGGAGGGGGGCCGCAGTTCTTC.

The chain links TRBV7-8 to TRBJ2-7; a possible D gene is TRBD2 (6 bases). The germline CDR1 and CDR2 sequences are SGHVS and FQNEAQ. The V and J ends lost 8 bases and 6 bases respectively, with 23 bases between them. This CDR3 is 15 amino acids long. CDR3 in amino acids: CASRETPGRRSEQYF. The CDR3 DNA reads as TGTGCCAGCCGCGAAACCCCCGGGAGAAGGTCCGAGCAGTACTTC.

The J gene is TRBJ2-7, the V gene TRBV27; D perhaps matches TRBD2 (5 bases). Germline V CDR1 and CDR2: MNHEY, SMNVEV (reference sequence). The V and J ends lost 7 bases and 2 bases respectively, with 18 bases between them. The CDR3 covers 15 residues. The CDR3 bases are TGTGCCAGCACTCCCCTTGGTAGCGTAACCTACGAGCAGTACTTC. As protein: CASTPLGSVTYEQYF.

The genes are TRBV30 and TRBJ2-3, with 9 bases identical to TRBD2. Germline lookup yields CDR1 GTSNPN and CDR2 SVGIG (reference sequence). This CDR3 is built from 16 residues. V was clipped by 2 bases and J by 6 bases; unmatched bases: 12. The CDR3 coding sequence is TGTGCCTGGAGTTGGGCGAGCGGGGGGCCGGGGGATACGCAGTATTTT. Encoded protein: CAWSWASGGPGDTQYF.

This rearrangement joins TRBV2 to TRBJ2-5; 8 bases match TRBD1. The CDR3 has 15 amino acids. Unmatched junction bases numbered 9, after V lost 6 bases and J lost 3 bases. CDR1 is SNHLY, CDR2 FYNNEI, per germline. For the CDR3, the DNA is TGTGCCAGCAGAGATTCAGGGGGCTCGGAAGAGACCCAGTACTTC. Its protein is CASRDSGGSEETQYF. Full variable domain (outside the CDR3, taken from reference TRBV2 and TRBJ2-5): EPEVTQTPSHQVTQMGQEVILRCVPISNHLYFYWYRQILGQKVEFLVSFYNNEISEKSEIFDDQFSVERPDGSNFTLKIRSTKLEDSAMYFCASRDSGGSEETQYFGPGTRLLVL.

The chain combines TRBV5-1 with TRBJ2-2, with TRBD2 matching over 11 bases. The CDR3 spans 17 residues. The ends lost 5 bases at V and 4 bases at J; junction bases unmatched: 10. CDR1 and CDR2 (germline): SGHRS, YFSETQ. CDR3 nucleotide sequence: TGCGCCAGCAGTCAGGCGGGCCTAGCGGGGGGCACCGGGGAGCTGTTTTTT. This sequence encodes CASSQAGLAGGTGELFF.

The chain is built from TRBV28 and TRBJ2-1; 8 bases align to TRBD2. The ends lost 5 bases at V and 6 bases at J; junction bases unmatched: 12. This CDR3 is built from 16 residues. CDR1 MDHEN and CDR2 SYDVKM come from the germline V gene. This chain's CDR3 is CASSPHEERGFNEQFF. The CDR3 DNA reads TGTGCCAGCAGTCCCCACGAGGAGCGGGGGTTCAATGAGCAGTTCTTC.

The chain links TRBV9 to TRBJ2-5; 8 bases are a match to TRBD2. The J call may be wrong; the DNA end is better matched by TRBJ2-7. Germline loops: CDR1 SGDLS, CDR2 YYNGEE. The CDR3 is made up of 14 amino acids. The CDR3 loop reads CASSVGGAGYEQYF. CDR3 DNA sequence: TGTGCCAGCAGCGTCGGGGGGGCCGGCTACGAGCAGTACTTC.